A selection of T cell receptor beta chains follows, all from one sample in a study of shared clonotypes between healthy human individuals. Generated by immunoSEQ multiplex PCR, the TCRdb table keeps only in-frame clones and is missing some. This sample has 2,100,000 or so clones, with nearly 97% found just once. Sequenced sample: naive CD4+ T cells sorted from blood. The receptors were sampled from a man younger than 35 in good health. The conserved cysteine and the conserved F or W are not part of the CDR3 here. The order of the fields is J gene, V gene, CDR3 protein.

TRBJ2-1	TRBV13	ASSPLAGAGNEQF
TRBJ1-5	TRBV6-6	ASSYSGRPPQH
TRBJ1-1	TRBV23-1	ASSHRDFAF
TRBJ2-1	TRBV11-1	ASSARGWVNYNEQF
TRBJ2-7	TRBV2	ASNLDVGPYEQY
TRBJ1-2	TRBV5-1	ASSYLTPGTGEGYGYT
TRBJ1-1	TRBV6-5	ASSYSSQGVGTEAF
TRBJ2-1	TRBV27	ASSPVTGWLREQF
TRBJ2-5	TRBV9	ASSATGLTIQETQY
TRBJ2-7	TRBV29-1	SVRGWGAVTYEQY
TRBJ2-7	TRBV6-5	ASSADRTEQY
TRBJ2-7	TRBV6-6	ASMGGTEKGYEQY
TRBJ2-3	TRBV29-1	SVDRTDTQY
TRBJ2-7	TRBV5-4	ASSLGGASSYEQY